These 8 T cell receptor beta chains were all obtained from the same sample, sequenced in a study of response to subunit inactivated influenza vaccine (dated 2018 in TCRdb). Receptors were amplified or captured by RT-PCR. This sample was sequenced with an Illumina HiSeq 2500. The public reads were quality trimmed at Q25 with fastp and then assembled into clones with MiXCR by TCRdb, keeping productive beta chains. Rows with a matching CDR3 protein are joined into one entry that keeps the most common DNA and genes. A total of some 500,000 distinct CDR3 sequences appear in this sample, about an eighth of them only once. Together, the top ten hold approximately 14% of the sample. The time point tag for this specimen amounts to: approximately 40 days after influenza vaccine administration. This specimen consisted of PBMCs from blood, obtained around seven weeks after vaccination. Every receptor here comes from a man aged 45-65 years who received an inactivated influenza vaccine. Donor details come from another sample of the same person, matched by shared clones.

This sequence joins TRBV9 and TRBJ1-4; D remains unclear. V was cut by 3 bases and J by 1 base, with 7 bases left in between. Germline V gene lookup returns CDR1 SGDLS and CDR2 YYNGEE. This CDR3 has 14 amino acids. The CDR3 region is CASSGGVTNEKLFF. For the CDR3, the DNA is TGTGCCAGCAGCGGTGGGGTAACTAATGAAAAACTGTTTTTT.

This clonotype came up a few times. The chain is built from TRBV5-1 and TRBJ2-7; D may be TRBD1 (6 bases). Trimming took 4 bases from V and 2 from J, leaving 13 bases between them. Germline V gene data show CDR1 as SGHRS and CDR2 as YFSETQ. The CDR3 is 14 residues long. The CDR3 region is CASSGTTGAYEQYF. CDR3 DNA: TGCGCCAGCAGCGGTACGACAGGAGCCTACGAGCAGTACTTC.

V is TRBV5-4 and J is TRBJ2-2; 10 nucleotides agree with TRBD2. The CDR3 totals 16 residues. Trimming at V came to 0 bases and at J to 5 bases, leaving 4 bases not matched to a gene. CDR1 is SGHNT, CDR2 YYREEE, per germline (reference sequence). CDR3 DNA: TGTGCCAGCAGCTTGGCGACTAGCGGGTTAACCGGGGAGCTGTTTTTT. It codes for CASSLATSGLTGELFF.

This clonotype was counted a few times. The rearrangement joins TRBV7-9 to TRBJ2-7, with no clear D. Trimming took 3 bases from V and 4 from J, leaving 7 bases between them. CDR3 length: 12 amino acids. CDR1 is SEHNR, CDR2 FQNEAQ, per germline (reference sequence). The CDR3, as DNA: TGTGCCAGCAGCTTTGGGCATTACGAGCAGTACTTC. Residues: CASSFGHYEQYF.

This clonotype was picked up a small number of times. V and J are TRBV11-1 and TRBJ2-6; D is ambiguous. CDR3 length: 19 residues. V lost 4 bases, J lost 0 bases, and 19 bases lay in between. The V gene's germline CDR1 is SGHAT and CDR2 FQDESV (reference sequence). This CDR3 is CASSSRHDLYRSGANVLTF. The CDR3 bases are TGTGCCAGCAGCTCTAGACATGACCTATATCGCTCTGGGGCCAACGTCCTGACTTTC.

This chain joins TRBV12-3 or TRBV12-4 and TRBJ2-2; 9 bases agree with TRBD2. V lost 6 bases, J lost 3 bases, and 8 bases stayed unmatched. This CDR3 comprises 16 residues. This CDR3 is CASRRLAASYTGELFF. CDR3 in DNA: TGTGCCAGCAGGAGACTAGCGGCAAGTTACACCGGGGAGCTGTTTTTT.

The chain is built from TRBV11-2 and TRBJ2-1; 15 positions match TRBD2. Germline CDR1 is SGHAT and CDR2 is FQNNGV. The CDR3 has 18 residues. J gave up 7 bases and V 1 base, and 8 bases lay outside the gene matches. The CDR3 region has the DNA TGTGCCAGCAGCTTAGGGACTAGCGGGAGGGCCCTGGGGAATGAGCAGTTCTTC. Protein sequence: CASSLGTSGRALGNEQFF.

J is TRBJ1-1 and V is TRBV24-1; 8 bases line up with TRBD1. Germline V gives CDR1 KGHDR, CDR2 SFDVKD. The length of the CDR3 is 13 residues. The V segment lost 7 bases and the J segment 0 bases; nucleotides outside the gene matches: 0. The CDR3 sequence is CATRTGVNTEAFF. DNA for the CDR3: TGTGCCACCAGGACAGGGGTGAACACTGAAGCTTTCTTT.